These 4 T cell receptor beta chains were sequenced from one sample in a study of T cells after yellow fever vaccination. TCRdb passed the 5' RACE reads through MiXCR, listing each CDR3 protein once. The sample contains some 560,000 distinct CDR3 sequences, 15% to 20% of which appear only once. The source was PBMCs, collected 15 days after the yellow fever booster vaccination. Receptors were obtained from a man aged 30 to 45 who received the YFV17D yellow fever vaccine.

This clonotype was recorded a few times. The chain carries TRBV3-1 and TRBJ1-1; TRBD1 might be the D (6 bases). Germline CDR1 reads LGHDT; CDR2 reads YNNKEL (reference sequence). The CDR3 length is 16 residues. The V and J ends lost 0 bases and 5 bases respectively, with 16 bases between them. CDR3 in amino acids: CASSQDRTVDGTEAFF. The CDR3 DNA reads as TGTGCCAGCAGCCAAGACCGGACAGTTGACGGTACTGAAGCTTTCTTT.

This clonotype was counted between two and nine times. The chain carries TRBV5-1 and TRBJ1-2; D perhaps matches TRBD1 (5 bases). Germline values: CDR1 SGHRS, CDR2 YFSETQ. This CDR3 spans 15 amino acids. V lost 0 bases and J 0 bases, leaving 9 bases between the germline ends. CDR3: CASSLGQLTNYGYTF. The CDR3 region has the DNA TGCGCCAGCAGCTTGGGACAGCTTACTAACTATGGCTACACCTTC.

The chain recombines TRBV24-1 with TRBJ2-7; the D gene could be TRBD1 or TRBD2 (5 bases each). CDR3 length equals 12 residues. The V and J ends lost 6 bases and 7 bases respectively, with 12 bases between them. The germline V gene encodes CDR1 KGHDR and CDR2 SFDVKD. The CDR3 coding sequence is TGTGCCACCAGTTCCTACTGGGGGGAGCAGTACTTC. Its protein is CATSSYWGEQYF.

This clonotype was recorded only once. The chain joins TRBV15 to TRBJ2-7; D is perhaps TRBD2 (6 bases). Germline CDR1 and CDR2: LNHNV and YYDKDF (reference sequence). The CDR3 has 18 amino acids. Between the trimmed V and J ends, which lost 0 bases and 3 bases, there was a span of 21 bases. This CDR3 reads CATSREARSGSIHYEQYF. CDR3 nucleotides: TGTGCCACCAGCAGAGAGGCCCGGTCCGGGAGTATCCACTACGAGCAGTACTTC.